These T cell receptor beta chains were read from a single sample in a study of OX40 agonist ivuxolimab in advanced cancers. This table comes from immunoSEQ multiplex PCR, and its TCRdb copy is limited to in-frame clones, with some not included. The sample shows tens of thousands of clones, approximately 84% of them seen only once. Sequenced here: CD4+ or CD8+ T cells sorted from blood, sampled in a trial of the OX40 agonist ivuxolimab. The receptors were gathered from an adult with an advanced solid tumor such as melanoma, head and neck, liver or kidney cancer. CDR3s include the opening cysteine and the closing phenylalanine or tryptophan. A D gene is named only where the DNA matches it firmly. Only part of the rows carry a size: once, few, many, or a class if the clone is expanded.

j_gene: TRBJ2-5
abundance: .
d_gene: .
v_gene: TRBV18
CDR3nt: TGTGCCAGCTCCGAGGGGAGAGAGACCCAGTACTTC
CDR3aa: CASSEGRETQYF

j_gene: TRBJ2-1
abundance: .
d_gene: TRBD2
v_gene: TRBV5-6
CDR3nt: TGTGCCAGCAGCTTAAGACCCTGGGGGGGCAATGAGCAGTTCTTC
CDR3aa: CASSLRPWGGNEQFF

j_gene: TRBJ2-1
abundance: .
d_gene: .
v_gene: TRBV5-1
CDR3nt: TGCGCCAGCAGCTTGCCGGGATTGGTGAATGAGCAGTTCTTC
CDR3aa: CASSLPGLVNEQFF

j_gene: TRBJ1-4
abundance: .
d_gene: .
v_gene: TRBV10-3
CDR3nt: TGTGCCATCAGTCCAGTCACAACTAATGAAAAACTGTTTTTT
CDR3aa: CAISPVTTNEKLFF

j_gene: TRBJ1-4
abundance: .
d_gene: TRBD1
v_gene: TRBV29-1
CDR3nt: TGCAGCGTGTCCGGAACAGGGGGAAGTGAAAAACTGTTTTTT
CDR3aa: CSVSGTGGSEKLFF

j_gene: TRBJ2-7
abundance: .
d_gene: TRBD1
v_gene: TRBV4-2
CDR3nt: TGTGCCAGCAGCCAAGATCCCGGACAGGGCCTGCCCTACGAGCAGTACTTC
CDR3aa: CASSQDPGQGLPYEQYF

j_gene: TRBJ1-1
abundance: .
d_gene: .
v_gene: TRBV20-1
CDR3nt: TGCACCCTCCGGGGCCACACTGAAGCTTTCTTT
CDR3aa: CTLRGHTEAFF

j_gene: TRBJ1-1
abundance: once
d_gene: TRBD1
v_gene: TRBV28
CDR3nt: TGTGCCAGCAGTCCACAGGGGTCGCTCAACACTGAAGCTTTCTTT
CDR3aa: CASSPQGSLNTEAFF

j_gene: TRBJ1-6
abundance: few
d_gene: .
v_gene: TRBV7-9
CDR3nt: TGTGCCAGCAGCACGGGCGTTACTGGGTACTCACCCCTCCACTTT
CDR3aa: CASSTGVTGYSPLHF

j_gene: TRBJ1-2
abundance: .
d_gene: .
v_gene: TRBV7-2
CDR3nt: TGTGCCAGCAGCTCCCTCGGCGGAGGCTATGGCTACACCTTC
CDR3aa: CASSSLGGGYGYTF

j_gene: TRBJ1-5
abundance: .
d_gene: TRBD1
v_gene: TRBV6-6
CDR3nt: TGTGCCAGCAGTTTGACAGGGGTTCAGCCCCAGCATTTT
CDR3aa: CASSLTGVQPQHF

j_gene: TRBJ1-2
abundance: .
d_gene: .
v_gene: TRBV19
CDR3nt: TGTGCCAGTATGCGGGGGGAGCATTACGGCTACACCTTC
CDR3aa: CASMRGEHYGYTF

j_gene: TRBJ2-1
abundance: .
d_gene: .
v_gene: TRBV4-3
CDR3nt: TGCGCCAGCAGCCTCGGGGGGCGGGCAGGGGTAAATGAGCAGTTCTTC
CDR3aa: CASSLGGRAGVNEQFF

j_gene: TRBJ2-3
abundance: .
d_gene: .
v_gene: TRBV6-6
CDR3nt: TGTGCCAGCAGTTACACGACAGATACGCAGTATTTT
CDR3aa: CASSYTTDTQYF